The T cell receptor (beta chain) under discussion was sequenced for a study of metastatic and nonmetastatic thyroid tumors. The CDR3 is 13 residues long. Per germline, CDR1 KGHSH and CDR2 LQKENI. Trimming took off 3 bases at V and 5 bases at J, with 10 bases between the two ends. This clone occurred many times. Its antigen is currently unknown. MiXCR re-clonotyped the PCR reads for TCRdb. The sample consists of over 15,000 clones, 25% to 30% of them appearing once. Broader study findings: Within blood and tumor, benign nodules reportedly had significantly lower TCR beta diversity than malignant thyroid tumors did.

Each patient came to thyroid surgery without any prior treatment (of any kind). Material for sequencing was tumor tissue. V is TRBV18 and J is TRBJ1-2; D gene ambiguous. The sequence was obtained from a male donor with papillary thyroid cancer or a benign thyroid nodule (not recorded which). Some clones in this sample may be carry-over from other donors' samples. The CDR3 loop is CASSPTVGYGYTF. CDR3 bases: TGTGCCAGCTCACCGACGGTCGGGTATGGCTACACCTTC.